The 10 T cell receptor beta chains reported below all come from one sample, sequenced in a study of cytomegalovirus exposure and HLA in healthy donors. Sequencing used immunoSEQ multiplex PCR; TCRdb keeps in-frame clones, though not all of them. The table shows 200,000 or so clones, with about nine tenths occurring only once. The specimen sequenced was PBMCs. These receptors came from a woman aged 18 to 35 in good health and CMV-seropositive.

The chain recombines TRBV27 with TRBJ2-7, with D unresolved. The germline V gene encodes CDR1 MNHEY and CDR2 SMNVEV (reference sequence). Trimming pared 5 bases from V and 4 bases from J, leaving 9 bases between. The CDR3 is 12 residues long. The CDR3 spells CASSTAGYEQYF. The CDR3 DNA reads TGTGCCAGCAGTACCGCAGGATACGAGCAGTACTTC.

The V call is TRBV9, the J call TRBJ2-7; D unresolved. Trimming cost V 2 bases and J 4 bases, with 10 bases left between them. The CDR3 has 13 amino acids. CDR1 is SGDLS, CDR2 YYNGEE, per germline. For the CDR3, the DNA is TGTGCCAGCAGCGTTTCTCTGACATACGAGCAGTACTTC. Amino acid sequence: CASSVSLTYEQYF.

This clone was found once. The CDR3 nucleotides are TGTGCCAGCAGGCCAGCCAGGGGACGGGGAAACATTCAGTACTTC. Amino acid sequence: CASRPARGRGNIQYF. V gene TRBV27 combines with J gene TRBJ2-4; possibly TRBD1 for D (6 bases). Germline CDR1 and CDR2: MNHEY and SMNVEV (reference sequence). This CDR3 contains 15 residues. V dropped 6 bases and J dropped 6 bases, with 18 bases sitting between them.

V is TRBV5-1 and J is TRBJ2-5; 8 bases are shared with TRBD1. Germline V gene data show CDR1 as SGHRS and CDR2 as YFSETQ. This CDR3 contains 16 residues. V dropped 1 base and J dropped 4; count of bases not matched to a gene: 9. The chain's CDR3 is CASSLMTGVSSETQYF. CDR3 nucleotide sequence: TGCGCCAGCAGCTTGATGACAGGGGTTTCCTCAGAGACCCAGTACTTC. Based on the CDR3 plus reference TRBV5-1 and TRBJ2-5, the full variable domain is KAGVTQTPRYLIKTRGQQVTLSCSPISGHRSVSWYQQTPGQGLQFLFEYFSETQRNKGNFPGRFSGRQFSNSRSEMNVSTLELGDSALYLCASSLMTGVSSETQYFGPGTRLLVL.

The V and J genes are TRBV2 and TRBJ2-7, with 8 bases matching TRBD1. From germline, CDR1 is SNHLY and CDR2 FYNNEI. The CDR3 covers 13 residues. The ends lost 9 bases at V and 4 bases at J; junction bases unmatched: 8. CDR3 in DNA: TGTGCCAGTCTGGGGACAGGAACTTACGAGCAGTACTTC. Translation gives CASLGTGTYEQYF.

The chain recombines TRBV30 with TRBJ1-3; a possible D gene is TRBD1 (5 bases). The CDR3 has 16 amino acids. Looked up from germline, CDR1 is GTSNPN and CDR2 is SVGIG (reference sequence). V lost 1 base, J lost 3 bases, and 16 bases lay in between. The CDR3: CAWSGGAVEYGNTIYF. CDR3 sequence (DNA): TGTGCCTGGAGTGGTGGGGCTGTGGAATATGGAAACACCATATATTTT.

The rearrangement links TRBV7-8 to TRBJ2-1, with 10 bases matching TRBD2. The germline V gene has CDR1 SGHVS and CDR2 FQNEAQ. The V gene end was trimmed by 0 bases and the J gene end by 5 bases; junction bases not matched to a gene: 16. This CDR3 is 20 amino acids long. The CDR3 loop reads CASSLARRGSAGGPHNEQFF. The CDR3 nucleotides read TGTGCCAGCAGCTTAGCCCGTCGGGGCTCAGCGGGAGGGCCCCACAATGAGCAGTTCTTC.

The V and J genes are TRBV19 and TRBJ1-5; TRBD1 matches at 9 bases. CDR1 LNHDA and CDR2 SQIVND come from the germline V gene (reference sequence). The CDR3 extends over 15 amino acids. With V trimmed by 3 bases and J by 4 bases, 4 bases remained unmatched. The CDR3 bases are TGTGCCAGTAGTATCCGGGACAGGGTTAATCAGCCCCAGCATTTT. It encodes CASSIRDRVNQPQHF.

CDR3 bases: TGCGCCAGCAGCTTGGCGTACGAGCAGTACTTC. The encoded protein is CASSLAYEQYF. V gene TRBV5-1 combines with J gene TRBJ2-7, with D unresolved. Trimming removed 0 bases from V and 4 bases from J, with 2 bases in between. This CDR3 region has 11 residues. Germline V gene data show CDR1 as SGHRS and CDR2 as YFSETQ.

Concerning this clone: This same CDR3 is encoded by further DNA sequences in the sample. This chain links TRBV5-6 with TRBJ2-7, with D hard to call. The CDR3 runs 12 residues. V lost 0 bases, J lost 4 bases, and 5 bases lay in between. CDR1 SGHDT and CDR2 YYEEEE come from the germline V gene. CDR3 amino acids: CASSLGRYEQYF. The CDR3 DNA follows: TGTGCCAGCAGCTTGGGTCGGTACGAGCAGTACTTC.